What follows describes a single TCR beta chain. V was cut by 0 bases and J by 7 bases, with 7 bases left in between. The V gene's germline CDR1 is LGHNA and CDR2 YSLEER. The CDR3 has 14 amino acids. This specimen comes from a study of blood T cell repertoires in COVID-19. Clones were sequenced by immunoSEQ multiplex PCR, and TCRdb holds only the in-frame ones, with some missing. The table includes 120,000 or so clones, around 85% detected once. The sequence was collected from a man aged 25-45 years with COVID-19, enrolled during active disease. Material: peripheral blood. The rearrangement links TRBV4-3 to TRBJ1-6, with D hard to call. The DNA for the CDR3 is TGCGCCAGCAGCCAAGATACGGGGAATTCACCCCTCCACTTT. Residues: CASSQDTGNSPLHF.